One and the same sample provided the 15 T cell receptor beta chains below, sequenced in a study of blood T cell repertoires in COVID-19. Measured with immunoSEQ multiplex PCR; TCRdb has only the in-frame clones, and not every one. The sample lists 330,000 or so clones, about 90% occurring once. Input material: PBMCs or T cells enriched from blood (not recorded which). These receptors came from a young man who had recovered from COVID-19.

This clone was observed once. The chain uses TRBV4-1 and TRBJ2-3; perhaps TRBD1 as D (6 bases). The CDR3 extends over 15 amino acids. V was shortened by 4 bases and J by 2 bases, with 13 bases between the two germline ends. Germline CDR1 reads MGHRA; CDR2 reads YSYEKL. CDR3 loop: CASSLRRQVTDTQYF. In nucleotides, the CDR3 is TGCGCCAGCAGCCTACGACGACAGGTCACAGATACGCAGTATTTT.

This rearrangement joins TRBV19 to TRBJ1-2, with TRBD1 identical over 7 bases. In germline, CDR1 is LNHDA, CDR2 SQIVND (reference sequence). Germline trimming cut 3 bases from V and 4 bases from J; bases unmatched to any gene: 8. This CDR3 is 15 amino acids long. As DNA, the CDR3 is TGTGCCAGTAGTATCTCAGGGGGAGGCTTCTATGGCTACACCTTC. It specifies CASSISGGGFYGYTF.

This chain joins TRBV7-9 and TRBJ1-4; 11 nucleotides match TRBD1. CDR1 and CDR2 (germline): SEHNR, FQNEAQ (reference sequence). Unmatched junction bases numbered 6, after V lost 4 bases and J lost 8 bases. This CDR3 has 15 residues. The CDR3 is CASSSGQGAGEKLFF. As DNA, the CDR3 is TGTGCCAGCAGCTCCGGACAGGGGGCAGGCGAAAAACTGTTTTTT.

In DNA, the CDR3 is TGTGCCAGCAGCTTAGTCTCTGGGACAGGGTCGGGTGAGCAGTTCTTC. Amino acid sequence: CASSLVSGTGSGEQFF. The chain is built from TRBV11-2 and TRBJ2-1; 9 bases fit TRBD1. The V segment lost 1 base and the J segment 9 bases; nucleotides outside the gene matches: 10. Germline assignment: CDR1 SGHAT and CDR2 FQNNGV. The CDR3 is made up of 16 amino acids.

V usage is TRBV30 and J usage is TRBJ2-2; D not resolved. CDR1 GTSNPN and CDR2 SVGIG come from the germline V gene (reference sequence). CDR3 length: 11 amino acids. Between the trimmed V and J ends, which lost 3 bases and 7 bases, there was a span of 6 bases. CDR3 in DNA: TGTGCCTGGAGATATAGCGGGGAGCTGTTTTTT. As protein: CAWRYSGELFF.

The J gene is TRBJ2-7, the V gene TRBV4-1, with 7 positions matching TRBD1. The CDR3 has 13 residues. Germline trimming cut 5 bases from V and 2 bases from J; bases unmatched to any gene: 3. Germline CDR1 MGHRA, CDR2 YSYEKL. Written as DNA, the CDR3 is TGCGCCAGCAGCGAGGGACAGACCTACGAGCAGTACTTC. It encodes CASSEGQTYEQYF.

The sample holds a few counts of this clone. This chain links TRBV23-1 with TRBJ2-7, with TRBD1 matching 7 bases. TRBV23-1 has ORF status, its function being uncertain. This CDR3 has 17 residues. The V segment lost 0 bases and the J segment 4 bases; nucleotides outside the gene matches: 12. This CDR3 reads CASSQSRRSGQEYEQYF. In nucleotides, the CDR3 is TGCGCCAGCAGTCAATCTCGCAGGTCAGGACAGGAGTACGAGCAGTACTTC.

The rearrangement uses TRBV5-5 and TRBJ2-2; D possibly corresponds to TRBD1 (5 bases). Germline V gene sequence: CDR1 SGHKS, CDR2 YYEKEE (reference sequence). V was cut by 1 base and J by 6 bases, with 16 bases left in between. The CDR3 loop spans 16 amino acids. CDR3 in amino acids: CASSLNQGVLAGELFF. CDR3 nucleotides: TGTGCCAGCAGCTTGAACCAAGGGGTTTTAGCCGGGGAGCTGTTTTTT.

This rearrangement joins TRBV7-6 to TRBJ2-6, with 12 bases lining up with TRBD1. The CDR3 covers 18 residues. Germline V gives CDR1 SGHVS, CDR2 FNYEAQ. V gave up 4 bases and J gave up 4 bases; unmatched junction bases: 8. The CDR3 loop is CASSYGTGGESGANVLTF. CDR3 bases: TGTGCCAGCAGCTACGGGACAGGGGGCGAATCCGGGGCCAACGTCCTGACTTTC. The full variable domain, rest sourced from reference TRBV7-6 and TRBJ2-6, is GAGVSQSPRYKVTKRGQDVALRCDPISGHVSLYWYRQALGQGPEFLTYFNYEAQQDKSGLPNDRFSAERPEGSISTLTIQRTEQRDSAMYRCASSYGTGGESGANVLTFGAGSRLTVL.

The gene calls are TRBV3-1 (or the pseudogene TRBV3-2) and TRBJ2-7; 7 bases align to TRBD2. V lost 4 bases and J lost 9; bases outside the gene matches: 15. CDR1 and CDR2 (germline): LGHDT, YNNKEL (reference sequence). The CDR3 is 15 amino acids. The CDR3 reads CASSPRLAGLRVQYF. The CDR3 nucleotides read TGTGCCAGCAGCCCTCGGTTAGCGGGCCTCAGAGTGCAGTACTTC.

V gene TRBV15 combines with J gene TRBJ2-3, with 7 bases identical to TRBD1. There are 15 residues in the CDR3. Germline V gene data show CDR1 as LNHNV and CDR2 as YYDKDF (reference sequence). V gave up 1 base and J gave up 2 bases; unmatched junction bases: 3. The CDR3 protein is CATSRGTGFTDTQYF. CDR3 sequence (DNA): TGTGCCACCAGCAGAGGGACAGGTTTCACAGATACGCAGTATTTT.

CDR3 sequence (DNA): TGTGCCAGTAGTATAGGCGCTGAAGCTTTCTTT. It yields the protein CASSIGAEAFF. The chain uses TRBV19 and TRBJ1-1, with no clear D. CDR3 length: 11 amino acids. V was shortened by 1 base and J by 6 bases, with 3 bases between the two germline ends. The germline gives CDR1 LNHDA, CDR2 SQIVND (reference sequence).

V gene TRBV18 combines with J gene TRBJ1-6; 7 positions match TRBD1. V lost 0 bases to trimming and J lost 10 bases; unmatched junction nucleotides: 18. Germline lookup yields CDR1 KGHSH and CDR2 LQKENI. There are 19 residues in the CDR3. The CDR3 nucleotides are TGTGCCAGCTCACCACCGAATTTGACAGGGAGAGGTTCGCGGTCACCCCTCCACTTT. Residues: CASSPPNLTGRGSRSPLHF.

The J gene is TRBJ1-4, the V gene TRBV7-2; D uncertain. The length of the CDR3 is 14 residues. CDR1 SGHTA and CDR2 FQGNSA come from the germline V gene. V lost 3 bases, J lost 5 bases, and 10 bases lay in between. The CDR3 DNA sequence: TGTGCCAGCAGCTTGGTTGGCGGAAATGAAAAACTGTTTTTT. It encodes CASSLVGGNEKLFF. The full variable domain, in which reference TRBV7-2 and TRBJ1-4 provide the parts outside the CDR3, is GAGVSQSPSNKVTEKGKDVELRCDPISGHTALYWYRQSLGQGLEFLIYFQGNSAPDKSGLPSDRFSAERTGGSVSTLTIQRTQQEDSAVYLCASSLVGGNEKLFFGSGTQLSVL.

This clone has a handful of counts. The chain employs TRBV5-6 and TRBJ1-6, with no clear D. The CDR3 has 14 amino acids. V dropped 0 bases and J dropped 9 bases, with 10 bases sitting between them. The germline gives CDR1 SGHDT, CDR2 YYEEEE. Written as DNA, the CDR3 is TGTGCCAGCAGCTTGGGAGCTGTCGGTTCACCCCTCCACTTT. It yields the protein CASSLGAVGSPLHF.